This T cell receptor (beta chain) was identified in a study of blood T cell repertoires in COVID-19 (dated by TCRdb to the early 2020s). Study-wide context: Samples from collaborators originated in the United States, Italy and Spain and spanned both the acute and convalescent phases of COVID-19. The material from the prospective study consisted of cDNA or gDNA derived from T cells, B-cell-depleted T cells, or PBMCs. The dataset comprised deeply sampled blood TCRbeta repertoires from subjects exposed to, actively infected with, or recovered from COVID-19. The repertoires were released in a freely available public database intended as a resource for research on the immune response to SARS-CoV-2. The samples were drawn from two sources: the first 160 participants of the ongoing ImmuneRACE study, and some 1,300 subjects contributed by 6 global collaborators. The sample metadata nearly always contained a de-identified subject ID, COVID-19 status, age in years and sex. Where available, HLA class I and class II types were obtained from metadata supplied by the sample provider rather than from assay-based typing. Overall study results and their limits: How much clinical and demographic metadata was included differed by source and by participant, and the metadata was provided uncurated.

In the prospective study, participants were about 18 to 89 years old, resided in about 25 geographic areas of the United States, and were enrolled through a virtual design. To assign participants to cohorts, the prospective study relied on clinical history that participants themselves reported in a screening survey and a study questionnaire. For ImmuneRACE Cohort 3, a participant was defined as recovered based on two consecutive negative NP/OP PCR tests, clearance by a healthcare professional, or resolution of symptoms. In the prospective study, mobile phlebotomists collected whole blood, serum and a nasopharyngeal or oropharyngeal swab from each participant. Participants in the prospective study had the option to provide additional blood draws and questionnaires over a roughly 2-month period. Before DNA extraction, blood samples from the prospective study were shipped at room temperature or frozen.

TCRbeta CDR3 regions were amplified from genomic DNA using the immunoSEQ Assay, a bias-controlled multiplex PCR. On the study's bioinformatics: The number of nucleated cells in each sample was estimated by amplification of reference gene primers within the assay. To quantify the absolute abundance of each unique TCRbeta CDR3 rearrangement, sequence reads were collapsed and filtered. For each sample, productive Simpson clonality was calculated by taking the square root of Simpson's diversity index across productive rearrangements. TCRdb limited this immuneACCESS table to in-frame rearrangements with V and J called. A share of clones is missing; checked studies link under half to unresolved V genes, and the rest is unexplained. The DNA gave D and trimming, while V, J and clone size come from that table. A total of 170,000 or so clones appear in this sample, roughly 90% of them only once. The biggest ten clones account for 5% to 8.5% of the sample.

With respect to this clone: Its antigen specificity is not known. Base qualities are missing; no much larger clone stands one base away.

The origin of this receptor is a woman aged 50 to 60 who had recovered from COVID-19. The sample taken for sequencing was PBMCs or T cells enriched from blood (not recorded which).

This receptor carries the CDR3 CASSLLQGADGYTF. The DNA sequence is TGTGCCAGCAGCTTACTCCAGGGGGCTGATGGCTACACCTTC. The rearranged chain carries TRBV7-2 and TRBJ1-2; TRBD1 matches 8 bases in the middle. The germline V gene specifies SGHTA as CDR1 and FQGNSA as CDR2. After removal of 2 bases from V and 6 bases from J, the junction retains 5 bases not matched to a gene. Spanning cysteine to phenylalanine, the CDR3 consists of 14 amino acids. The retained sequence is limited to the CDR3, 42 bases, with the frame set at the first base.